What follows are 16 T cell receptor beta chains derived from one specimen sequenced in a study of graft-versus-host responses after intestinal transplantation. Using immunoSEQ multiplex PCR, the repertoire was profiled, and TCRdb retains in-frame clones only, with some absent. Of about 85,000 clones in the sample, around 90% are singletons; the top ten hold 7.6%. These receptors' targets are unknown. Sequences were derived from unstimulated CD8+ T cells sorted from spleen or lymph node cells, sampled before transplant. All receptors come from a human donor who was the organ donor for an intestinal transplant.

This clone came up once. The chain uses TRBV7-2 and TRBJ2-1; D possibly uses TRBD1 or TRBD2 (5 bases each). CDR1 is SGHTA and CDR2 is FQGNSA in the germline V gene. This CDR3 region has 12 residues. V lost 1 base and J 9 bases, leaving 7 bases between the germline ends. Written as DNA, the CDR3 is TGTGCCAGCAGCTTAGTTGGGGGTGAGCAGTTCTTC. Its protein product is CASSLVGGEQFF.

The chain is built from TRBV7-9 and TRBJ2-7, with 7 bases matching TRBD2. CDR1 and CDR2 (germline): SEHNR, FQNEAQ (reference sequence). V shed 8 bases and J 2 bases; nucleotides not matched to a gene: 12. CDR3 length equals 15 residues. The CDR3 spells CASGNSGTTAYEQYF. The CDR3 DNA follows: TGTGCCAGCGGGAATTCCGGGACTACCGCCTACGAGCAGTACTTC. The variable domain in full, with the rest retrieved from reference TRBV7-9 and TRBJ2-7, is DTGVSQNPRHKITKRGQNVTFRCDPISEHNRLYWYRQTLGQGPEFLTYFQNEAQLEKSRLLSDRFSAERPKGSFSTLEIQRTEQGDSAMYLCASGNSGTTAYEQYFGPGTRLTVT.

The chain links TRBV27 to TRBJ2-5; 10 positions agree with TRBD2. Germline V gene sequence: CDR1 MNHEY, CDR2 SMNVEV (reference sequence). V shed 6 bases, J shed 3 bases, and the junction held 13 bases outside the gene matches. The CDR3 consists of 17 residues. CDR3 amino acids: CASSRHPGLASKETQYF. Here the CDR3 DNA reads TGTGCCAGCAGCCGTCATCCGGGACTAGCGTCAAAAGAGACCCAGTACTTC.

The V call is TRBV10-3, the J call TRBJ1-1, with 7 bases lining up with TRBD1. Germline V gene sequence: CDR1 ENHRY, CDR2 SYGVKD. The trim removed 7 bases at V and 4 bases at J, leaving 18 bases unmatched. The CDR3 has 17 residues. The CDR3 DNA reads TGTGCCATCAATGACCCTAGTGACAGGGAGAGTGGCACTGAAGCTTTCTTT. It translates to CAINDPSDRESGTEAFF.

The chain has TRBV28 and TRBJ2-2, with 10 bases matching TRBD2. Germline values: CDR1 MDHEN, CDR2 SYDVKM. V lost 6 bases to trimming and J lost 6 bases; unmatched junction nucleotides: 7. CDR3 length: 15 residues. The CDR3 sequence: CASRVAGGLPGELFF. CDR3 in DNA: TGTGCCAGCAGGGTAGCGGGAGGTCTGCCCGGGGAGCTGTTTTTT.

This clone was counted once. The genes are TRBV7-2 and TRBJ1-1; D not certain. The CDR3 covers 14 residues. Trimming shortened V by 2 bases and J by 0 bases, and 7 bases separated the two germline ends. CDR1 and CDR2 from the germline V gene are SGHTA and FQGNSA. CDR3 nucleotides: TGTGCCAGCAGCTTATTACCGCTGAACACTGAAGCTTTCTTT. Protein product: CASSLLPLNTEAFF.

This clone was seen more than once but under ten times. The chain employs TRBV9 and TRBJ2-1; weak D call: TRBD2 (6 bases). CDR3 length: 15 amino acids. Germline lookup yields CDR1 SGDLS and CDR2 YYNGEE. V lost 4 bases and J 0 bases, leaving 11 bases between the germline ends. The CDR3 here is CASSFWDSSYNEQFF. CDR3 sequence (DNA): TGTGCCAGCAGCTTCTGGGACTCCTCCTACAATGAGCAGTTCTTC.

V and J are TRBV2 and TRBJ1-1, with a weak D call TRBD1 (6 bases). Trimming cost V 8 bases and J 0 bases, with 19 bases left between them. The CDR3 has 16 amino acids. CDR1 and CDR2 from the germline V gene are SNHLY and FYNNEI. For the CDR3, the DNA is TGTGCCAGCCGCCTGGGGGTAGGGGGAATGAACACTGAAGCTTTCTTT. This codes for CASRLGVGGMNTEAFF.

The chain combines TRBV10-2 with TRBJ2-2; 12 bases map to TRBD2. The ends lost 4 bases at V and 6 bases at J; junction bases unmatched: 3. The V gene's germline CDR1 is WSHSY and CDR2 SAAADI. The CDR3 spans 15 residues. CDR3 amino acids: CASSGLAGGAGELFF. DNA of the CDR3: TGCGCCAGCAGTGGGCTAGCGGGAGGGGCCGGGGAGCTGTTTTTT.

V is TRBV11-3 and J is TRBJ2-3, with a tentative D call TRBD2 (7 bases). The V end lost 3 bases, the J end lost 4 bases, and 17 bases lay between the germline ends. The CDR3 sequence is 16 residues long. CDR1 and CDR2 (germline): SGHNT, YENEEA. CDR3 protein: CASSFREDGGPDTQYF. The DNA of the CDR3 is TGTGCCAGCAGCTTTCGGGAGGACGGGGGCCCAGATACGCAGTATTTT.

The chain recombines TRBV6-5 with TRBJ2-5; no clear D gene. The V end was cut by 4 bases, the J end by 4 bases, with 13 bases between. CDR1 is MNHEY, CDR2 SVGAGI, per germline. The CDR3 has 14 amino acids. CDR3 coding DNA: TGTGCCAGCAGTTCCTCCTCGGGTCTAGAGACCCAGTACTTC. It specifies CASSSSSGLETQYF.

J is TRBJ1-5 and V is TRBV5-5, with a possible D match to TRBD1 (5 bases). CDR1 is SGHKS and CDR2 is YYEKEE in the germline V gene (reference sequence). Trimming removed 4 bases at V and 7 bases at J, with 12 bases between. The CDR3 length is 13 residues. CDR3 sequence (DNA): TGTGCCAGCAGCCCCCAGGGTATCCAGCCCCAGCATTTT. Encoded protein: CASSPQGIQPQHF. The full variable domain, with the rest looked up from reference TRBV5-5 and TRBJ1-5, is DAGVTQSPTHLIKTRGQQVTLRCSPISGHKSVSWYQQVLGQGPQFIFQYYEKEERGRGNFPDRFSARQFPNYSSELNVNALLLGDSALYLCASSPQGIQPQHFGDGTRLSIL.

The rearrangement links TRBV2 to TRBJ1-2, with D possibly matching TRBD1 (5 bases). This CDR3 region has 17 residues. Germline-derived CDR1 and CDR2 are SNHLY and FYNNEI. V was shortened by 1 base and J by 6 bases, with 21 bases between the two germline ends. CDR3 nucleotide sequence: TGTGCCAGCAGTGAAGGGTTGGGGCCTCGGGAGGGCGATGGCTACACCTTC. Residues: CASSEGLGPREGDGYTF.

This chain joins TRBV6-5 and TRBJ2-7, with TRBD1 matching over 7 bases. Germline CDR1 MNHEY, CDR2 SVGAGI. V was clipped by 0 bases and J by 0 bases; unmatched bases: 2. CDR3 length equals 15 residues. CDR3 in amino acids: CASSYSTGSSYEQYF. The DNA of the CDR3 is TGTGCCAGCAGTTACTCGACAGGGTCCTCCTACGAGCAGTACTTC.

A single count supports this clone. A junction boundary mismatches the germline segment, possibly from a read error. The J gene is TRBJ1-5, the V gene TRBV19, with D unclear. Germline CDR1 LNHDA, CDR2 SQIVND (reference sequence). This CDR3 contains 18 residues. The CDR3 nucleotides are TGTGCCAGTAGTGTAGACATCCATTCTCAAAATAGCAATCAGCCCCAGCATTTT. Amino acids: CASSVDIHSQNSNQPQHF.

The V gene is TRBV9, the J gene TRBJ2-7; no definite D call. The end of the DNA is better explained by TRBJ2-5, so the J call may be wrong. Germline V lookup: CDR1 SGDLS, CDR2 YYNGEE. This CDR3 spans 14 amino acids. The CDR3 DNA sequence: TGTGCCAGCAGCCCCTCGTTTTTCCAAGAGACCCAGTACTTC. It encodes CASSPSFFQETQYF.